This T cell receptor (beta chain) was sequenced during a study of blood T cell repertoires in COVID-19. The germline V gene encodes CDR1 SGHRS and CDR2 YFSETQ. The CDR3 spans 16 residues. Comments on this clone: The germline gene is not matched at one end of the junction; a read error may be the cause.

The protocol was immunoSEQ multiplex PCR, while the TCRdb copy is restricted to in-frame clones and leaves out a portion. This sample carries 95,000 to 150,000 clones, 55% to 75% of them seen once, and the ten largest clones take approximately 0.86%. The chain uses TRBV5-1 and TRBJ2-5, with 11 bases that match TRBD1. The TCR comes from a human donor with acute or convalescent COVID-19. The donor label of this sample is uncertain. The sequencing sample was made of peripheral blood. The DNA for the CDR3 is TGCGCCAGCACCTTGGGACAGGGGGGAAATCAAGAGACCCAGTACTTC. Residues: CASTLGQGGNQETQYF.